This TCR beta chain originates from a study of radiotherapy plus CTLA-4 blockade in lung cancer. This table comes from immunoSEQ multiplex PCR, and its TCRdb copy is limited to in-frame clones, with some not included. Here the sample spans roughly 58,000 clones, approximately 82% being singletons. Germline loops: CDR1 MNHEY, CDR2 SVGAGI. The V end lost 2 bases, the J end lost 0 bases, and 11 bases lay between the germline ends. This CDR3 spans 16 amino acids. Sequenced here: peripheral blood, sampled from a patient treated with radiotherapy plus ipilimumab. This sequence was found in a human donor with non-small cell lung cancer whose response to radiotherapy plus ipilimumab could not be evaluated. This sequence joins TRBV6-5 and TRBJ2-1; D remains ambiguous. CDR3 amino acids: CASSYAAAYSYNEQFF. For the CDR3, the DNA is TGTGCCAGCAGTTACGCGGCAGCGTACTCCTACAATGAGCAGTTCTTC.